This TCR beta chain was retrieved from a study of cytomegalovirus exposure and HLA in healthy donors. Study findings and constraints: The only immune exposure information that was available was CMV serostatus. The study put some 160 TCR beta chains on its list as cytomegalovirus-associated.

The PCR employed 60 Vbeta primers together with 13 Jbeta primers. Measured with immunoSEQ multiplex PCR; TCRdb has only the in-frame clones, and not every one. The sample has 130,000 or so clones; almost 85% are singletons. There are 15 residues in the CDR3. V lost 6 bases to trimming and J lost 9 bases; unmatched junction nucleotides: 9. CDR1 is MNHEY, CDR2 SVGAGI, per germline. Notes on this clone: No antigen is known for it.

The receptor's source is a man aged 18 to 30 in good health and CMV-seropositive. V is TRBV6-5 and J is TRBJ2-1; 12 bases align to TRBD2. Specimen: PBMCs. CDR3 nucleotide sequence: TGTGCCAGCAGCCACCTAGCGGGAGGGCCGAGTGAGCAGTTCTTC. This codes for CASSHLAGGPSEQFF.